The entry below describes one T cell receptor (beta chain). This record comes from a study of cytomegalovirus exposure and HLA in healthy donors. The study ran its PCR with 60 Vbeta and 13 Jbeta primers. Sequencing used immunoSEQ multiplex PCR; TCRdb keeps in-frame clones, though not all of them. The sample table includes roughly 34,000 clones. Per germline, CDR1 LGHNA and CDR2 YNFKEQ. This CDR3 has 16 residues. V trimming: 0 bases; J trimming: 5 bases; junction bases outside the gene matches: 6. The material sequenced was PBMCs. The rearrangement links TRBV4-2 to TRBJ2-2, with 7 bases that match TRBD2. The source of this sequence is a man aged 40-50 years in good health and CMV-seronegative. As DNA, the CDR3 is TGTGCCAGCAGCCAAGACTACGCGGGAGAAACCGGGGAGCTGTTTTTT. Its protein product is CASSQDYAGETGELFF.